The sequence of this TCR beta chain was determined in a study of blood T cell repertoires in COVID-19. Produced via immunoSEQ multiplex PCR; TCRdb's table is partial and in-frame only. The sample records about 130,000 clones, 70% to 80% being singletons. With 2 bases clipped from V and 4 bases from J, the junction kept 9 bases outside the gene matches. The CDR3 is made up of 16 amino acids. Germline V lookup: CDR1 MDHEN, CDR2 SYDVKM. The specimen sequenced was peripheral blood. The chain carries TRBV28 and TRBJ2-5; TRBD2 matches 8 bases. The clonotype was recovered from a human donor in a cohort sampled during active COVID-19. The CDR3 is CASSLHAGGRRETQYF. CDR3 in DNA: TGTGCCAGCAGTTTACATGCGGGGGGTAGGCGAGAGACCCAGTACTTC.